Listed below are T cell receptor beta chains from one sample, sequenced in a study of cytomegalovirus exposure and HLA in healthy donors. This table comes from immunoSEQ multiplex PCR, and its TCRdb copy is limited to in-frame clones, with some not included. The sample lists about 120,000 clones, roughly four fifths seen once, with more than 1.5% in the top ten. Sequences were obtained from PBMCs. These receptors were taken from a man in his forties or fifties in good health and CMV-seronegative. Each CDR3 is given without its conserved first and last residue. Each record gives: V gene, CDR3 protein.

V gene: TRBV30; CDR3 protein: AWEGTGGDTQY
V gene: TRBV28; CDR3 protein: ASSLGVRTAGSYT
V gene: TRBV7-9; CDR3 protein: ASSSTLSNEQF
V gene: TRBV5-4; CDR3 protein: ASSPIQLAGGGRKEQY
V gene: TRBV7-8; CDR3 protein: ASSLAASGVGELF
V gene: TRBV7-2; CDR3 protein: ASSLELAGAWAKNIQY
V gene: TRBV5-8; CDR3 protein: ASSPGDRGRYVPAF
V gene: TRBV19; CDR3 protein: ASSIGWGQSNGYT
V gene: TRBV6-1; CDR3 protein: ASSATGTWGYT
V gene: TRBV5-6; CDR3 protein: ASSLGQGSLL
V gene: TRBV5-1; CDR3 protein: ASSVKPNTEAF
V gene: TRBV4-1; CDR3 protein: ASSQAAAGSSYEQY
V gene: TRBV2; CDR3 protein: ASSDIFGDNAGNTIY
V gene: TRBV27; CDR3 protein: ASTSTGNYEQY
V gene: TRBV12-5; CDR3 protein: ASGYVDRGKETQY
V gene: TRBV6-6; CDR3 protein: ASSYFPDEQF
V gene: TRBV28; CDR3 protein: ASSLGGATNEKLF
V gene: TRBV18; CDR3 protein: ASSPPSTPNYGYT
V gene: TRBV29-1; CDR3 protein: SVWGENYGYT
V gene: TRBV28; CDR3 protein: ASSIGGANGLT
V gene: TRBV6-5; CDR3 protein: ASSSGLASNEQF
V gene: TRBV27; CDR3 protein: ASSLSGANQPQH
V gene: TRBV10-1; CDR3 protein: ASSGTSGPYEQY
V gene: TRBV30; CDR3 protein: AWRRDRASSGANVLT
V gene: TRBV10-2; CDR3 protein: ASSAQSGSNQPQH
V gene: TRBV27; CDR3 protein: ASSFIPGQGERQQY
V gene: TRBV15; CDR3 protein: ATSRDKGDQPQH
V gene: TRBV7-7; CDR3 protein: ASSLDSYNEQF
V gene: TRBV28; CDR3 protein: ASMTGGSTDTQY
V gene: TRBV6-1; CDR3 protein: ASSEVLDRTIL
V gene: TRBV6-5; CDR3 protein: ASADIQETQY
V gene: TRBV5-6; CDR3 protein: ASRGGTGVADTQY